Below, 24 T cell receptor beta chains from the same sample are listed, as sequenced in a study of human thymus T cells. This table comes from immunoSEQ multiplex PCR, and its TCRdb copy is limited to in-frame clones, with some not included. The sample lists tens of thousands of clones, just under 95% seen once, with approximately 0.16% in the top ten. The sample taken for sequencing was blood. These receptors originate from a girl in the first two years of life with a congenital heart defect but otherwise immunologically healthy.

The CDR3 bases are TGTGCCAGCAGTTTACAGGTCGCGGGAAATCTAGCCAAAAACATTCAGTACTTC. It encodes CASSLQVAGNLAKNIQYF. The V call is TRBV28, the J call TRBJ2-4; D perhaps matches TRBD2 (6 bases). The CDR3 extends over 18 amino acids. Between the trimmed V and J ends, which lost 2 bases and 0 bases, there was a span of 17 bases. The germline CDR1 and CDR2 sequences are MDHEN and SYDVKM. Combining the CDR3 with reference TRBV28 and TRBJ2-4 gives the whole variable domain DVKVTQSSRYLVKRTGEKVFLECVQDMDHENMFWYRQDPGLGLRLIYFSYDVKMKEKGDIPEGYSVSREKKERFSLILESASTNQTSMYLCASSLQVAGNLAKNIQYFGAGTRLSVL.

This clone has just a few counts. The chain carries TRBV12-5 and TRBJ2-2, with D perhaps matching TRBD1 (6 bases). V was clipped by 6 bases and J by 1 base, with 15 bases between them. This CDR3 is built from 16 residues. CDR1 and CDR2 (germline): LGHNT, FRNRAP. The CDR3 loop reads CASGKPPTGNTGELFF. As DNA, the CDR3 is TGTGCTAGTGGCAAACCCCCGACAGGGAACACCGGGGAGCTGTTTTTT. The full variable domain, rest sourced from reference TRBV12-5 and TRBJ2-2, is DARVTQTPRHKVTEMGQEVTMRCQPILGHNTVFWYRQTMMQGLELLAYFRNRAPLDDSGMPKDRFSAEMPDATLATLKIQPSEPRDSAVYFCASGKPPTGNTGELFFGEGSRLTVL.

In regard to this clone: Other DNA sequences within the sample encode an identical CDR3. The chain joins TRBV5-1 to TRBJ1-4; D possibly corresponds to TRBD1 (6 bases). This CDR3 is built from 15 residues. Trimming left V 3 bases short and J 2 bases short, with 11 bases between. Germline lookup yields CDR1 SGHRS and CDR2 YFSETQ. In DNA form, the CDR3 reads TGCGCCAGCAGCTCGAGGGGGGCGACTAATGAAAAACTGTTTTTT. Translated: CASSSRGATNEKLFF.

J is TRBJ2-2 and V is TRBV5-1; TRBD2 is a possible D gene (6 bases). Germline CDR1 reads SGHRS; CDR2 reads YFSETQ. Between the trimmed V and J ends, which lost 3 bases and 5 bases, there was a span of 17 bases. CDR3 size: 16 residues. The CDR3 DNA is TGCGCCAGCAGCTCGGCTAGCGCGCTAAAGACCGGGGAGCTGTTTTTT. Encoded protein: CASSSASALKTGELFF.

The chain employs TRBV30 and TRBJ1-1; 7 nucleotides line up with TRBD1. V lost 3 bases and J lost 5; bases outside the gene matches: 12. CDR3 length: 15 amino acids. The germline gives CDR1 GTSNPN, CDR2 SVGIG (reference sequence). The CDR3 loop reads CAWSDTTGDRTEAFF. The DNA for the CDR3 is TGTGCCTGGAGCGATACTACAGGGGATCGGACTGAAGCTTTCTTT.

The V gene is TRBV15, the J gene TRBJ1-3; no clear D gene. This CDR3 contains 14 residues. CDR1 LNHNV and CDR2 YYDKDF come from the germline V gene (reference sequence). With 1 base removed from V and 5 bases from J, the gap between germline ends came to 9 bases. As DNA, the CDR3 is TGTGCCACCAGCAGAGCGGAGGTTAGAAACACCATATATTTT. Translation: CATSRAEVRNTIYF.

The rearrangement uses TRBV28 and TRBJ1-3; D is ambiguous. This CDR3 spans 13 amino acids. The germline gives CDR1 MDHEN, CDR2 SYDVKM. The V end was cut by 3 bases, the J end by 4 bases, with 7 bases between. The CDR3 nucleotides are TGTGCCAGCAGTTTTATCAACGGAAACACCATATATTTT. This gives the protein CASSFINGNTIYF.

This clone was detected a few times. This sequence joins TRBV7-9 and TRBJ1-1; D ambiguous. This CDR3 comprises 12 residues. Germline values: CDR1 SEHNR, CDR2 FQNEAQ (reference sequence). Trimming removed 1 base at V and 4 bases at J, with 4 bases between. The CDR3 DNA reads TGTGCCAGCAGCTTAGTCAGCACTGAAGCTTTCTTT. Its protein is CASSLVSTEAFF.

The CDR3 region is CASSTLLKGPNTGELFF. The DNA of the CDR3 is TGTGCCAGCAGCACCCTCCTGAAAGGCCCGAACACCGGGGAGCTGTTTTTT. The gene calls are TRBV5-4 and TRBJ2-2; D is unclear. This CDR3 comprises 17 residues. Trimming removed 4 bases from V and 0 bases from J, with 16 bases in between. Germline CDR1 and CDR2: SGHNT and YYREEE (reference sequence).

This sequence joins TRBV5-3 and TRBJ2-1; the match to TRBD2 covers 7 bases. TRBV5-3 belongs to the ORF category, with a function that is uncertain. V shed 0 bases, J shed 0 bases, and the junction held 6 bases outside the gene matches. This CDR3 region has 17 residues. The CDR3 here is CARSLGLAESSYNEQFF. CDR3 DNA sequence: TGTGCCAGAAGCTTGGGTCTAGCGGAGAGCTCCTACAATGAGCAGTTCTTC.

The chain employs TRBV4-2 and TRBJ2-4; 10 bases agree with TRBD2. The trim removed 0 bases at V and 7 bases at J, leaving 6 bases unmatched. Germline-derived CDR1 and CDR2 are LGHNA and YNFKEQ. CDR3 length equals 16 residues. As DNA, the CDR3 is TGTGCCAGCAGCCAAGATAAAGCGGGAGGGAGGAACATTCAGTACTTC. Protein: CASSQDKAGGRNIQYF.

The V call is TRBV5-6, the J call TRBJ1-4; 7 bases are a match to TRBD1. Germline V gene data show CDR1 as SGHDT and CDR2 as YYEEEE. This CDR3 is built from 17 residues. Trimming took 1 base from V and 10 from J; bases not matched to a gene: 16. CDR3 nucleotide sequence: TGTGCCAGCAGCTTGAGAGGGACAGTCCGGAAGGAGGGAAAACTGTTTTTT. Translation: CASSLRGTVRKEGKLFF.

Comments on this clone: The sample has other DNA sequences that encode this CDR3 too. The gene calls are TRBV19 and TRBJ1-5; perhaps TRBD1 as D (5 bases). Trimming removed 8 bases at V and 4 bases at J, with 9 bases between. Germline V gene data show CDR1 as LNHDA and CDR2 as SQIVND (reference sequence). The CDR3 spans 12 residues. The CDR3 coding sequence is TGTGCCAGTCGGGGCCTTAATCAGCCCCAGCATTTT. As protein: CASRGLNQPQHF.

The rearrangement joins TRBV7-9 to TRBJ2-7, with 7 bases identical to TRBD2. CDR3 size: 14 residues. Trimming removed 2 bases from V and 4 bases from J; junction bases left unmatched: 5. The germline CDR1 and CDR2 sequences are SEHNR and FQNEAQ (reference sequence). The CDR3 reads CASSLTGRTYEQYF. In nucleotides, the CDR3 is TGTGCCAGCAGCTTAACCGGGAGGACTTACGAGCAGTACTTC.

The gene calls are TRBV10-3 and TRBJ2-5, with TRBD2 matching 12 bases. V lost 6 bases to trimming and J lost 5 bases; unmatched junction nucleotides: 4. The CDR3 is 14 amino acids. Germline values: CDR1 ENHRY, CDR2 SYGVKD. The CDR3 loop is CAIRDGLAGETQYF. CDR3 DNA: TGTGCCATCAGAGACGGACTAGCGGGGGAGACCCAGTACTTC.

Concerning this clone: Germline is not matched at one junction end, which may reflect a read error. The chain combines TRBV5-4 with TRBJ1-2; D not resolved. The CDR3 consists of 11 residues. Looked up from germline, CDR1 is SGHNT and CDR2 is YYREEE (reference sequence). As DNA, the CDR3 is TGTGCCAGCAGCTTAGGGATCCTCCAATCATTC. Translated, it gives CASSLGILQSF.

DNA of the CDR3: TGTGCCAGCAGTGCAGGGACTTCCTATGGCTACACCTTC. It encodes CASSAGTSYGYTF. The V and J genes are TRBV25-1 and TRBJ1-2; the D gene is possibly TRBD1 (5 bases). The CDR3 contains 13 residues. Germline values: CDR1 MGHDK, CDR2 SYGVNS. V lost 4 bases, J lost 4 bases, and 10 bases lay in between.

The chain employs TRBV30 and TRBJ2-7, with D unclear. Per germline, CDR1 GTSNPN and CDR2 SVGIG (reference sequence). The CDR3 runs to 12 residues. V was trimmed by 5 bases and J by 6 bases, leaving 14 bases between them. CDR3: CAWSLGWGEQYF. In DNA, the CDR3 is TGTGCCTGGTCCCTCGGCTGGGGCGAGCAGTACTTC.

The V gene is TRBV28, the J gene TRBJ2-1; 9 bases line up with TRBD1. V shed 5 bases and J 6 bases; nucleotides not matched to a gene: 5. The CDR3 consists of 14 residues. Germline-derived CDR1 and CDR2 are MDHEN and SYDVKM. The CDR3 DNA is TGTGCCAGCAGTCTACAGGGGGCTAGCAATGAGCAGTTCTTC. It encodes CASSLQGASNEQFF.

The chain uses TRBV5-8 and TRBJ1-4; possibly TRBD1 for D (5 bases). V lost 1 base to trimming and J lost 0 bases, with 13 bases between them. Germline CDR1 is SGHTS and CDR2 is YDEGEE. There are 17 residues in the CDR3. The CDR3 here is CASSLKRGDPTNEKLFF. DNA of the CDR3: TGTGCCAGCAGCTTGAAACGGGGGGACCCAACTAATGAAAAACTGTTTTTT.

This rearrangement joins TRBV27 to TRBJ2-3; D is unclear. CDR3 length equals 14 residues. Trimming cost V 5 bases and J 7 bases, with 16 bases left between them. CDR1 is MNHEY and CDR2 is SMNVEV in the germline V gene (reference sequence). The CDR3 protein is CASSGWKGLNTQYF. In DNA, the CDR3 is TGTGCCAGCAGTGGGTGGAAGGGCCTTAATACGCAGTATTTT.

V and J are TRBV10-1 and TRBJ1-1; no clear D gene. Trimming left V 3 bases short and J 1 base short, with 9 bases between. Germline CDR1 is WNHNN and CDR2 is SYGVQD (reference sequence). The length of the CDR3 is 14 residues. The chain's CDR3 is CASSELGSNTEAFF. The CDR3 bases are TGCGCCAGCAGTGAATTGGGTTCGAACACTGAAGCTTTCTTT.

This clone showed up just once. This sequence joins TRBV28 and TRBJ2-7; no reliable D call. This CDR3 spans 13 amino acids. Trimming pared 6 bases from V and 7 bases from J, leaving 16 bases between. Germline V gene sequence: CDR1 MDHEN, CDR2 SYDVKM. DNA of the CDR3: TGTGCCAGCAGCCCCCCGGGTAAGGGTGAGCAGTACTTC. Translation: CASSPPGKGEQYF.

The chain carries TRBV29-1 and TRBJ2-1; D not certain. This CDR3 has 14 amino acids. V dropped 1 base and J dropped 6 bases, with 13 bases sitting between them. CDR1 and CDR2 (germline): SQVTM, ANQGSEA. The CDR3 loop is CSVEGSADTNEQFF. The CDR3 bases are TGCAGCGTTGAAGGGAGCGCGGATACCAATGAGCAGTTCTTC.